A selection of T cell receptor beta chains follows, all from one sample in a study of T cells in Graves' hyperthyroidism and ophthalmopathy. Via MiXCR, TCRdb re-called the multiplex PCR reads, giving one row per CDR3 protein. The top ten hold about 4.5% of the sample, which has fewer than 650,000 distinct CDR3 sequences, about 14% seen once. Material: blood. These receptors originate from a middle-aged woman with Graves' ophthalmopathy. CDR3s include the opening cysteine and the closing phenylalanine or tryptophan.

j_call v_call cdr3_aa
TRBJ2-5 TRBV12-3/TRBV12-4 CASSLGDLQTQYF
TRBJ1-5 TRBV12-3/TRBV12-4 CASSLAQTVNQPQHF
TRBJ2-7 TRBV5-1 CASSGGLNEQYF
TRBJ2-3 TRBV7-2 CASSLGIAADTQYF
TRBJ2-6 TRBV11-2 CASSFFESGANVLTF
TRBJ2-7 TRBV4-1 CASSQDPSGPYEQYF
TRBJ1-5 TRBV5-5 CASSPYDRDNQPQHF
TRBJ1-3 TRBV18 CASSPPSLGGNTIYF
TRBJ1-5 TRBV12-3/TRBV12-4 CASSLDQGQPQHF
TRBJ2-5 TRBV28 CASSFDRGWETQYF
TRBJ1-2 TRBV2 CASSVTGESGYTF
TRBJ1-3 TRBV19 CASKGDFSGNTIYF
TRBJ2-7 TRBV27 CASSQRAGASYEQYF
TRBJ1-1 TRBV12-3/TRBV12-4 CASSSRAFANTEAFF
TRBJ2-7 TRBV20-1 CSARERQRTYEQYF
TRBJ1-5 TRBV3-1 CASSQDKFRPQHF
TRBJ2-7 TRBV6-2/TRBV6-3 CASTTYEQYF
TRBJ1-5 TRBV20-1 CSALDSPDQPQHF
TRBJ2-7 TRBV11-1 CASSLNQGLRYEQYF
TRBJ2-7 TRBV12-3/TRBV12-4 CASSLAWYEQYF
TRBJ2-5 TRBV6-2/TRBV6-3 CASSYFEGVLATQETQYF
TRBJ2-7 TRBV29-1 CSVGAQSSYEQYF
TRBJ2-5 TRBV6-5 CASTLGGHRETQYF
TRBJ2-7 TRBV6-1 CASSKVGRGGDEQYF
TRBJ2-7 TRBV15 CATSREQGPYEQYF
TRBJ2-7 TRBV9 CASSVAGEGLAGVEQYF
TRBJ1-1 TRBV20-1 CSARDRSRGGGSEAFF
TRBJ2-7 TRBV2 CASSTGLAGVGYEQYF
TRBJ2-7 TRBV7-2 CASRSPATYEQYF
TRBJ2-7 TRBV27 CASSFAGSYEQYF
TRBJ2-7 TRBV27 CASKRLAGWGSSYEQYF
TRBJ2-7 TRBV20-1 CSAPRQGSSYEQYF
TRBJ2-5 TRBV3-1 CASSQNSGRRQETQYF
TRBJ1-1 TRBV28 CASSFVEATEAFF
TRBJ1-1 TRBV20-1 CSARDGMNTEAFF
TRBJ1-5 TRBV19 CASDGTVNQPQHF
TRBJ1-1 TRBV19 CASSETGQNTEAFF
TRBJ2-2 TRBV6-2/TRBV6-3 CASSYSAGGELFF
TRBJ1-1 TRBV30 CAWSAPHRPEAFF
TRBJ1-5 TRBV4-1 CASSQEDRKNQPQHF
TRBJ2-3 TRBV28 CASSLIATSGLNTDTQYF
TRBJ2-7 TRBV28 CASSGQGGSYEQYF
TRBJ2-7 TRBV6-1 CASSPTGTGEREQYF
TRBJ2-5 TRBV29-1 CSYEAEQETQYF
TRBJ2-7 TRBV7-8 CASRRGSGNEQYF
TRBJ2-7 TRBV19 CASSGGTETYEQYF
TRBJ1-1 TRBV7-3 CASSVGPANTEAFF
TRBJ2-7 TRBV25-1 CASSAGRLSEQYF
TRBJ1-2 TRBV12-3/TRBV12-4 CASSGGRNYGYTF